This T cell receptor beta chain is from a study of T cells in Graves' hyperthyroidism and ophthalmopathy. For the study at large: The authors collected peripheral blood at initial diagnosis, before any treatment.

This clonotype was recorded many times. The source material, RNA transcripts, was used to amplify TCR beta CDR3 regions. TCR CDR3 underwent first-round RT-PCR with the HTBI primer set. TCRdb analysed the multiplex PCR reads with MiXCR anew, one entry per CDR3 protein. The repertoire consists of hundreds of thousands of distinct CDR3 sequences, with 11% to 15% occurring once and the leading ten covering around 13%. V lost 4 bases, J lost 1 base, and 10 bases lay in between. Per the germline V gene, CDR1 is SGHAT and CDR2 is FQNNGV. The CDR3 is 15 amino acids. Sequencing was performed on blood. The chain employs TRBV11-2 and TRBJ1-4, with D possibly matching TRBD1 (5 bases). This TCR was recovered from a woman between 35 and 50 years old with Graves' hyperthyroidism. The DNA for the CDR3 is TGTGCCAGCAGCTCCCAGACAGTAACTAATGAAAAACTGTTTTTT. Residues: CASSSQTVTNEKLFF.